These 8 T cell receptor beta chains were sequenced from one sample in a study of blood T cell repertoires in COVID-19. Assay: immunoSEQ multiplex PCR; the TCRdb copy retains only in-frame clones and omits some. The top ten clones hold roughly 3.5% of a sample with 200,000 to 250,000 clones, 65% to 85% of them seen once. The sample comprised PBMCs or T cells enriched from blood (not recorded which). The receptors derive from a woman aged 60-75 years who had recovered from COVID-19.

Here the CDR3 reads CASSPRGRERDEQYF. The DNA for the CDR3 is TGTGCCAGTAGTCCCCGAGGGAGGGAGAGGGACGAGCAGTACTTC. V usage is TRBV19 and J usage is TRBJ2-7, with 7 bases fitting TRBD2. Trimming took 5 bases from V and 5 from J; bases not matched to a gene: 12. Germline V CDR1 and CDR2: LNHDA, SQIVND (reference sequence). CDR3 size: 15 residues.

J is TRBJ1-6 and V is TRBV12-3 or TRBV12-4; D is undetermined. V lost 6 bases and J lost 8, with 11 bases in between. The CDR3 spans 13 residues. The CDR3 DNA follows: TGTGCCAGCAGCCGCCTCGGGGATTCACCCCTCCACTTT. Translating gives CASSRLGDSPLHF.

The chain carries TRBV7-9 and TRBJ2-3, with 7 bases fitting TRBD2. With V trimmed by 1 base and J by 2 bases, 9 bases remained unmatched. The germline gives CDR1 SEHNR, CDR2 FQNEAQ (reference sequence). CDR3 length equals 17 residues. The CDR3 coding sequence is TGTGCCAGCAGCTTAGGTCGCCTAGCGGAGACCACAGATACGCAGTATTTT. Translated, it gives CASSLGRLAETTDTQYF.

CDR3 nucleotides: TGTGCCAGCAGTTACTCGAAGTCAGGGGGCTCCTACGAGCAGTACTTC. Its protein is CASSYSKSGGSYEQYF. This rearrangement joins TRBV6-5 to TRBJ2-7; 7 positions agree with TRBD1. The V segment lost 0 bases and the J segment 0 bases; nucleotides outside the gene matches: 5. Germline V lookup: CDR1 MNHEY, CDR2 SVGAGI. This CDR3 contains 16 residues.

The rearrangement joins TRBV5-1 to TRBJ1-4; D uncertain. Trimming took off 0 bases at V and 4 bases at J, with 13 bases between the two ends. The CDR3 totals 16 residues. CDR1 is SGHRS, CDR2 YFSETQ, per germline. CDR3 DNA sequence: TGCGCCAGCAGCTTGGGACTACCGTCCGGTAATGAAAAACTGTTTTTT. Translated: CASSLGLPSGNEKLFF.

V gene TRBV7-6 combines with J gene TRBJ1-2; no reliable D call. The CDR3 consists of 14 residues. Germline CDR1 is SGHVS and CDR2 is FNYEAQ. The V gene lost 5 bases and the J gene lost 2 bases, with 12 bases spanning the gap. CDR3 sequence (DNA): TGTGCCAGCAGCCCAACAGCTTCCAACTATGGCTACACCTTC. It specifies CASSPTASNYGYTF.

This chain uses TRBV7-9 with TRBJ1-1; possible D gene TRBD1, 5 bases. Germline V gene sequence: CDR1 SEHNR, CDR2 FQNEAQ (reference sequence). Trimming pared 10 bases from V and 1 base from J, leaving 13 bases between. The CDR3 is 13 residues long. This chain's CDR3 is CATTTDRNTEAFF. As DNA, the CDR3 is TGTGCCACTACGACAGATCGGAACACTGAAGCTTTCTTT.

V is TRBV4-1 and J is TRBJ1-3, with D possibly matching TRBD1 (6 bases). Germline lookup yields CDR1 MGHRA and CDR2 YSYEKL. V was shortened by 4 bases and J by 2 bases, with 12 bases between the two germline ends. The CDR3 is 15 amino acids. CDR3 sequence: CASSLGQGPGNTIYF. The CDR3 region has the DNA TGCGCCAGCAGCCTAGGCCAGGGGCCTGGAAACACCATATATTTT.